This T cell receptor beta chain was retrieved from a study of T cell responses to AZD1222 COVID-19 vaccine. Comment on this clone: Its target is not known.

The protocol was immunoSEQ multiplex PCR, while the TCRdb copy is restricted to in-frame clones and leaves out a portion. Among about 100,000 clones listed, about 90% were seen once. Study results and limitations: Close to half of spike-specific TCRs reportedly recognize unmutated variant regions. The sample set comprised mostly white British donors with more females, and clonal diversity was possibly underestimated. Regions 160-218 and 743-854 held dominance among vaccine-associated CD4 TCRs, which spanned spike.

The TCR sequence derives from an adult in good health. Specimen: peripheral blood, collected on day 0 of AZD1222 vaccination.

Written as DNA, the CDR3 is TGTGCCAGTAGTATTGGCAGCGTCTACGAGCAGTACTTC. This translates into CASSIGSVYEQYF. The chain recombines TRBV19 with TRBJ2-7; D gene ambiguous. V was cut by 3 bases and J by 3 bases, with 9 bases left in between. From germline, CDR1 is LNHDA and CDR2 SQIVND (reference sequence). The CDR3 runs to 13 residues.